This T cell receptor beta chain appears in the sequencing data of a study of human T cells and chemical hapten exposure. At the level of the study: Each patch test put 0.01% DPC on the upper back, and results were read at 6 days.

The germline CDR1 and CDR2 sequences are MDHEN and SYDVKM. Trimming cost V 6 bases and J 8 bases, with 22 bases left between them. The CDR3 length is 15 residues. This clonotype was detected a few times. Time point of the sample: patch test 2, 6 weeks after DPC sensitization. This sample's treatment: therapeutic diphenylcyclopropenone sensitization with weekly scalp DPC. In the library, unique molecular identifiers were attached to individual cDNA molecules. Each CDR3 protein gets one entry after TCRdb re-called the RACE reads with MiXCR. The sample lists about 400,000 distinct CDR3 sequences, about 6% occurring once.

The source of this sequence is a woman aged 18-29 years with alopecia areata. Some clones in this sample may be carry-over from other donors' samples. V is TRBV28 and J is TRBJ1-2; perhaps TRBD1 as D (6 bases). Sequenced material: whole blood, taken in connection with sensitization to the hapten diphenylcyclopropenone (DPC). The CDR3 coding sequence is TGTGCCAGCAGCGATAGGGGGGGCCGGGCAGAAGGCTACACCTTC. Translation gives CASSDRGGRAEGYTF.